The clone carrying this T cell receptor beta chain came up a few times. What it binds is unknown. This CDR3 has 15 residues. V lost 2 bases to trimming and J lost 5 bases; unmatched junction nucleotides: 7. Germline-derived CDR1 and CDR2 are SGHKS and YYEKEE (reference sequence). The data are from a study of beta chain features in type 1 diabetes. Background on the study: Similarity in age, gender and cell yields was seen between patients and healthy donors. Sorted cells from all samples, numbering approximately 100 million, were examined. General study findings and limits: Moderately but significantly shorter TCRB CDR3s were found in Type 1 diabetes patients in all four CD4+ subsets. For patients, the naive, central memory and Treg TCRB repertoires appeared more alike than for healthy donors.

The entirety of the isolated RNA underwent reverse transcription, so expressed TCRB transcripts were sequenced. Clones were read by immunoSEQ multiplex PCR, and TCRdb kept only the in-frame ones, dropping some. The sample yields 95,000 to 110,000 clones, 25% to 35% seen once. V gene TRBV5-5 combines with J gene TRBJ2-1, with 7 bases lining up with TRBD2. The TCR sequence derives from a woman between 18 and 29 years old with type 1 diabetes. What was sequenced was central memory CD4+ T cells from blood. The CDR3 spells CASSFLAVSHNEQFF. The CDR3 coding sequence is TGTGCCAGCAGCTTTCTAGCGGTTTCCCACAATGAGCAGTTCTTC.